A selection of T cell receptor beta chains follows, all from one sample in a study of read filtering for tumor transcriptome and immune sequencing. TCRdb analysed the reads with MiXCR anew, one entry per CDR3 protein. The table has over 50,000 distinct CDR3 sequences, around 21% seen once. Sample: a population of CD138-negative cells sorted from bone marrow. The receptors were gathered from a donor aged 40 or over with multiple myeloma. Both conserved end residues are part of each CDR3. Only part of the rows carry a size: once, few, many, or a class if the clone is expanded.

j_call v_call clone_size cdr3_aa
TRBJ2-1 TRBV20-1 many CSASNRGKHNEQFF
TRBJ2-3 TRBV7-6 . CASSLFAQSTDTQYF
TRBJ2-1 TRBV19 many CASSRSGSFYNEQFF
TRBJ2-7 TRBV28 many CASTPGPKYEQYF
TRBJ1-5 TRBV19 . CASRRDGNQPQHF
TRBJ2-2 TRBV6-2/TRBV6-3 many CASSYGVTGELFF
TRBJ2-4 TRBV6-1 many CASSQRGLAKNIQYF
TRBJ1-5 TRBV10-3 few CATRDSSDSNQPQHF
TRBJ2-1 TRBV2 many CANSRWGWYNEQFF
TRBJ1-3 TRBV6-6 . CASISSGNTIYF
TRBJ1-1 TRBV6-2/TRBV6-3 many CASNLQTFGRTFF
TRBJ2-3 TRBV28 many CASSLSGSGSTDTQYF
TRBJ2-1 TRBV7-9 many CASSFGLGPANEQFF
TRBJ2-5 TRBV11-2 many CASSLTGTSPRETQYF
TRBJ2-4 TRBV20-1 . CSVRVREGAKNIQYF
TRBJ2-5 TRBV20-1 many CSALRLAEETQYF
TRBJ2-1 TRBV7-2 . CASGGVASGSLLEQFF
TRBJ2-1 TRBV15 many CATSKGTSANNEQFF
TRBJ1-1 TRBV6-6 many CASSYSTQKPEAFF
TRBJ1-6 TRBV27 many CASSRVSGQSNSPLHF
TRBJ2-7 TRBV20-1 many CSARDRVYEQYF
TRBJ1-5 TRBV12-3/TRBV12-4 many CASNLQNQPQHF
TRBJ2-7 TRBV25-1 many CASSGLSSYEQYF
TRBJ2-1 TRBV5-4 . CASSLTGVEQFF
TRBJ2-7 TRBV5-1 many CASRQGPSSYEQYF
TRBJ1-1 TRBV7-3 many CASSTTGGDITEAFF
TRBJ2-5 TRBV5-1 many CASSSQETQYF